What follows are 14 T cell receptor beta chains derived from one specimen sequenced in a study of CD8 T cells in ankylosing spondylitis. One entry per CDR3 protein, called by TCRdb with MiXCR from the 5' RACE reads. This sample yields roughly 240,000 distinct CDR3 sequences, of which roughly a third are seen a single time; about 4% belongs to the top ten. The sequenced sample consisted of blood, either unsorted or a sorted T cell fraction (not recorded which). Receptors originate from a male donor with ankylosing spondylitis or in good health (not recorded which).

About this clonotype itself: An end of the junction does not agree with germline; a read error may underlie this. The rearrangement links TRBV2 to TRBJ2-7; D is unresolved. The CDR3 runs to 11 residues. CDR1 and CDR2 from the germline V gene are SNHLY and FYNNEI. CDR3 DNA sequence: TGTGCCAGCAGTGAAACCCCGGTGGGGTTCTTC. Translating gives CASSETPVGFF. Together with reference TRBV2 and TRBJ2-7, the CDR3 gives the full variable domain: EPEVTQTPSHQVTQMGQEVILRCVPISNHLYFYWYRQILGQKVEFLVSFYNNEISEKSEIFDDQFSVERPDGSNFTLKIRSTKLEDSAMYFCASSETPVGFFGPGTRLTVT.

This clonotype appeared a few times. This CDR3 fails to terminate in the conserved phenylalanine or tryptophan, so it likely reflects a read error. The limits of the CDR3 on the DNA are not certain, so only TCRdb's listed CDR3 is given. The chain joins TRBV27 to TRBJ1-2; TRBD1 is the table's D call and was not checked against the DNA. Germline values: CDR1 MNHEY, CDR2 SMNVEV (reference sequence). The CDR3 is 11 amino acids in total, end residues counted. Here the CDR3 reads CASSNLRDVTS.

The chain couples TRBV4-2 to TRBJ2-1; the match to TRBD1 covers 7 bases. The length of the CDR3 is 16 residues. V shed 0 bases and J 7 bases; nucleotides not matched to a gene: 9. Germline values: CDR1 LGHNA, CDR2 YNFKEQ. CDR3 sequence reads: CASSQDAGGLGNEQFF. The CDR3 DNA sequence: TGTGCCAGCAGCCAAGATGCAGGGGGTCTTGGGAATGAGCAGTTCTTC.

The chain recombines TRBV10-3 with TRBJ2-5; D is unclear. V was shortened by 6 bases and J by 3 bases, with 11 bases between the two germline ends. CDR3 length: 13 residues. Germline assignment: CDR1 ENHRY and CDR2 SYGVKD. Here the CDR3 reads CAIRDPEKETQYF. The DNA for the CDR3 is TGTGCCATCAGGGATCCCGAAAAAGAGACCCAGTACTTC.

CDR3 amino acids: CASSELRGYEQYF. Written as DNA, the CDR3 is TGCGCCAGCAGTGAGTTAAGGGGCTACGAGCAGTACTTC. The V call is TRBV10-2, the J call TRBJ2-7; D might be TRBD1 (5 bases). Germline values: CDR1 WSHSY, CDR2 SAAADI. Deletions cut 1 base from V and 3 bases from J, with 7 bases between. CDR3 length: 13 residues.

This sequence joins TRBV12-3 or TRBV12-4 and TRBJ2-1; a weak D match, TRBD1 (6 bases). The CDR3 runs to 14 residues. V dropped 8 bases and J dropped 3 bases, with 14 bases sitting between them. The CDR3 here is CASRQEVDYNEQFF. The CDR3 DNA reads as TGTGCCAGCCGACAGGAGGTTGACTACAATGAGCAGTTCTTC.

This clonotype was seen a handful of times. The rearrangement joins TRBV5-6 to TRBJ1-2, with unresolved D. The germline V gene encodes CDR1 SGHDT and CDR2 YYEEEE. This CDR3 has 13 residues. V was pared by 0 bases and J by 4 bases, with 7 bases between. The CDR3 protein is CASSLGNSYGYTF. The CDR3 DNA reads as TGTGCCAGCAGCTTGGGCAATAGCTATGGCTACACCTTC. Looking up the rest from reference TRBV5-6 and TRBJ1-2 gives the full variable domain: DAGVTQSPTHLIKTRGQQVTLRCSPKSGHDTVSWYQQALGQGPQFIFQYYEEEERQRGNFPDRFSGHQFPNYSSELNVNALLLGDSALYLCASSLGNSYGYTFGSGTRLTVV.

This clonotype was counted once. The J gene is TRBJ2-1, the V gene TRBV7-8; 10 bases are shared with TRBD2. The CDR3 extends over 16 amino acids. V lost 5 bases to trimming and J lost 5 bases; unmatched junction nucleotides: 9. Per germline, CDR1 SGHVS and CDR2 FQNEAQ. CDR3: CASSPMGLAMDNEQFF. In DNA form, the CDR3 reads TGTGCCAGCAGCCCCATGGGACTAGCGATGGACAATGAGCAGTTCTTC.

The V and J genes are TRBV5-1 and TRBJ2-1; 10 bases are a match to TRBD1. Germline CDR1 reads SGHRS; CDR2 reads YFSETQ. V was pared by 0 bases and J by 7 bases, with 22 bases of the junction left unmatched. This CDR3 is 21 amino acids long. CDR3: CASSLVVRRDRGRVLWNEQFF. The CDR3 region has the DNA TGCGCCAGCAGCTTGGTTGTCCGCCGGGACAGGGGTCGGGTGTTGTGGAATGAGCAGTTCTTC.

This clonotype was counted between two and nine times. The chain joins TRBV20-1 to TRBJ2-7, with TRBD1 matching 11 bases. Germline V CDR1 and CDR2: DFQATT, SNEGSKA (reference sequence). This CDR3 is 14 amino acids long. Losses at the gene ends were 6 bases for V and 0 bases for J; bases not matched to a gene: 4. Here the CDR3 reads CSAPDRGLSYEQYF. As DNA, the CDR3 is TGCAGTGCACCGGACAGGGGGCTCTCCTACGAGCAGTACTTC.

This clonotype has only a few counts. V usage is TRBV6-5 and J usage is TRBJ1-2; the D is unclear. The length of the CDR3 is 13 residues. The V and J ends lost 2 bases and 4 bases respectively, with 8 bases between them. Germline V CDR1 and CDR2: MNHEY, SVGAGI. CDR3 sequence: CASSYGGPYGYTF. The CDR3 nucleotides are TGTGCCAGCAGTTACGGCGGCCCCTATGGCTACACCTTC.

The genes are TRBV20-1 and TRBJ2-7; 7 nucleotides agree with TRBD2. The V and J ends lost 0 bases and 5 bases, in that order; junction bases with no gene match: 10. This CDR3 has 15 residues. The germline gives CDR1 DFQATT, CDR2 SNEGSKA (reference sequence). The CDR3, as DNA: TGCAGTGCTAGAGACCCAGCGGGGCCTGGGGACGAGCAGTACTTC. Residues: CSARDPAGPGDEQYF.

This clonotype has only one observation. The chain joins TRBV30 to TRBJ1-5; 7 bases line up with TRBD1. J gave up 2 bases and V 5 bases, and 0 bases lay outside the gene matches. Germline V CDR1 and CDR2: GTSNPN, SVGIG (reference sequence). The CDR3 sequence is 12 residues long. This CDR3 reads CAWGTGNQPQHF. Here the CDR3 DNA reads TGTGCCTGGGGGACAGGCAATCAGCCCCAGCATTTT.

This clonotype was counted many times. This sequence joins TRBV28 and TRBJ2-1; D call uncertain. V lost 5 bases to trimming and J lost 8 bases, with 10 bases between them. The CDR3 is 12 amino acids. CDR1 is MDHEN, CDR2 SYDVKM, per germline. CDR3: CASSPTWDEQFF. The CDR3 DNA follows: TGTGCCAGCAGTCCTACATGGGATGAGCAGTTCTTC.